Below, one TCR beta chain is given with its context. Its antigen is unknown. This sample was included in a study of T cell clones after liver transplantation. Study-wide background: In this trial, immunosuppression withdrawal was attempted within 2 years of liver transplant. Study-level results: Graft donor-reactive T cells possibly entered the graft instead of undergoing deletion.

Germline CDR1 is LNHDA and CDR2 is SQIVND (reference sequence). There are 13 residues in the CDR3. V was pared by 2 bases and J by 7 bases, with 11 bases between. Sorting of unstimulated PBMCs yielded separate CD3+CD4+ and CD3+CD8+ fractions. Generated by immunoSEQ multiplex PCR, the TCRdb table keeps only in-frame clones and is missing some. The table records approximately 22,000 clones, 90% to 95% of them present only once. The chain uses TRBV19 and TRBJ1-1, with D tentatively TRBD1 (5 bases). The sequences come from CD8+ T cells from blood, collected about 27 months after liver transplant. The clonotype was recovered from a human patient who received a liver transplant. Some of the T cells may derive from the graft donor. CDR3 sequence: CASSIRVRGEAFF. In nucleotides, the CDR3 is TGTGCCAGTAGTATAAGGGTGAGGGGTGAAGCTTTCTTT.